These 4 T cell receptor beta chains originate from one sample sequenced in a study of cytomegalovirus exposure and HLA in healthy donors. PCR amplification relied on 60 Vbeta primers (plus 13 Jbeta primers). Assay used: immunoSEQ multiplex PCR; TCRdb lists only in-frame clones, some missing. The table for this sample gives roughly 100,000 clones. Material for sequencing was PBMCs. Every receptor here comes from a man aged 45 to 65 in good health and CMV-seronegative.

The chain links TRBV19 to TRBJ2-7; a weak D match, TRBD1 (5 bases). The CDR3 length is 13 residues. Looked up from germline, CDR1 is LNHDA and CDR2 is SQIVND (reference sequence). With 5 bases removed from V and 4 bases from J, the gap between germline ends came to 12 bases. The CDR3 protein is CASSFTGVYEQYF. CDR3 coding DNA: TGTGCCAGTAGTTTCACAGGTGTTTACGAGCAGTACTTC.

The chain joins TRBV9 to TRBJ2-1; tentative D call: TRBD1 (6 bases). Deletions cut 0 bases from V and 7 bases from J, with 20 bases between. Per the germline V gene, CDR1 is SGDLS and CDR2 is YYNGEE. The CDR3 has 17 residues. For the CDR3, the DNA is TGTGCCAGCAGCGTAGACCCGGGACAAAGAGCCGGGAATGAGCAGTTCTTC. Its protein product is CASSVDPGQRAGNEQFF.

The chain joins TRBV10-3 to TRBJ1-4; 9 bases match TRBD1. J was trimmed by 7 bases and V by 4 bases; bases with no gene match: 7. Germline V lookup: CDR1 ENHRY, CDR2 SYGVKD. This CDR3 has 15 amino acids. The CDR3 is CAISAGQGEVEKLFF. The CDR3 nucleotides read TGTGCCATCAGTGCGGGACAGGGAGAGGTTGAAAAACTGTTTTTT.

The chain is built from TRBV4-3 and TRBJ1-1, with D maybe TRBD1 (6 bases). The CDR3 contains 17 residues. V gave up 1 base and J gave up 1 base, with 16 bases separating them. Per the germline V gene, CDR1 is LGHNA and CDR2 is YSLEER. CDR3 loop: CASSQAQGQLRNTEAFF. The CDR3 DNA follows: TGCGCCAGCAGCCAAGCCCAAGGACAGCTTAGGAACACTGAAGCTTTCTTT.